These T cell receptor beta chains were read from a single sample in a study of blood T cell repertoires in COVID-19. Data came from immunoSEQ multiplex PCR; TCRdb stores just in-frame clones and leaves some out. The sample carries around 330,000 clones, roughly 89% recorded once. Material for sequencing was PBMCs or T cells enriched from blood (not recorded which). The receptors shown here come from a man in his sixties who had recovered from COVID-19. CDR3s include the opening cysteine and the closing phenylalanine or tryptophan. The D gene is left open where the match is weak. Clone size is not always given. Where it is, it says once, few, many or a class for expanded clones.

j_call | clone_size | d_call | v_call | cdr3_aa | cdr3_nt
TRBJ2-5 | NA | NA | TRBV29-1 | CSVEGGGGQETQYF | TGCAGCGTTGAAGGGGGAGGTGGCCAAGAGACCCAGTACTTC
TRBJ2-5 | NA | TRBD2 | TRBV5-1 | CASSPGTSSPTQYF | TGCGCCAGCAGCCCCGGGACTAGCTCGCCGACCCAGTACTTC
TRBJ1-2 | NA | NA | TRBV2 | CASTIQGYGYTF | TGTGCCAGCACCATTCAGGGGTATGGCTACACCTTC
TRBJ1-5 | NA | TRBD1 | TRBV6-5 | CASSYSDRGQPQHF | TGTGCCAGCAGTTACTCCGACAGGGGCCAGCCCCAGCATTTT
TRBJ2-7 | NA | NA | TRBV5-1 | CASSLEAREGYEQYF | TGCGCCAGCAGCTTGGAAGCGAGAGAGGGCTACGAGCAGTACTTC
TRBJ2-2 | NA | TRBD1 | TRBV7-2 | CASSPGQAPFGGELFF | TGTGCCAGCAGCCCAGGACAGGCCCCGTTTGGAGGGGAGCTGTTTTTT
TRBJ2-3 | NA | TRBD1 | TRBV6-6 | CASSPPPGQGTADTQYF | TGTGCCAGCAGTCCCCCTCCGGGACAGGGTACCGCAGATACGCAGTATTTT
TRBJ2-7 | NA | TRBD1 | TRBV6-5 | CASKGTGTYEQYF | TGTGCCAGCAAAGGGACAGGGACCTACGAGCAGTACTTC
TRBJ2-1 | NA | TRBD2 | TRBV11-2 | CASSLVRSLAGLKGNEQFF | TGTGCCAGCAGCTTAGTTAGGAGTCTAGCGGGACTCAAAGGCAATGAGCAGTTCTTC
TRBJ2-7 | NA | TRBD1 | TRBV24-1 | CATSDSGTGTSHEQYF | TGTGCCACCAGTGATTCCGGGACAGGGACTTCCCACGAGCAGTACTTC
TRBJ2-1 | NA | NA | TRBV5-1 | CASSFTTINEQFF | TGCGCCAGCAGCTTCACAACTATAAATGAGCAGTTCTTC
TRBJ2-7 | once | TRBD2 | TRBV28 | CASSATAGRSYYEQYF | TGTGCCAGCAGTGCCACAGCGGGACGGAGTTACTACGAGCAGTACTTC
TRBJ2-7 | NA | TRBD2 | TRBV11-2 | CASSLVLAGYYEQYF | TGTGCCAGCAGCTTAGTTCTAGCGGGTTACTACGAGCAGTACTTC
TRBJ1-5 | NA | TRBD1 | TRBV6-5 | CASSYSGTGPQHF | TGTGCCAGCAGTTACTCCGGGACAGGGCCCCAGCATTTT
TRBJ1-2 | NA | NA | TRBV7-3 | CASSLIGSGSNYGYTF | TGTGCCAGCAGCTTAATTGGGTCAGGGTCCAACTATGGCTACACCTTC
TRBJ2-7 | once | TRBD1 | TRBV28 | CASSTAGTGTYEQYF | TGTGCCAGCAGTACCGCCGGGACAGGTACCTACGAGCAGTACTTC
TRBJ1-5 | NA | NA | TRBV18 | CASSLRGNQPQHF | TGTGCCAGCTCACTTCGGGGGAATCAGCCCCAGCATTTT
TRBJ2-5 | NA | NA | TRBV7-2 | CASSSPRRMETQYF | TGTGCCAGCAGCTCCCCGAGGCGGATGGAGACCCAGTACTTC
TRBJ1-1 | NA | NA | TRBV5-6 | CASSLGQRNTEAFF | TGTGCCAGCAGCTTGGGGCAGCGAAACACTGAAGCTTTCTTT
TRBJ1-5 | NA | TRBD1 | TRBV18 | CASSSGQAHNQPQHF | TGTGCCAGCTCATCAGGACAGGCTCACAATCAGCCCCAGCATTTT
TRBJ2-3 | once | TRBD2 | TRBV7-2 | CASSLAFRTSGTDTQYF | TGTGCCAGCAGCTTAGCTTTTAGGACTAGCGGCACAGATACGCAGTATTTT
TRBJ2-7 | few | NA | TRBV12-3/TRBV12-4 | CASSTFQAYEQYF | TGTGCCAGCAGTACTTTCCAGGCCTACGAGCAGTACTTC
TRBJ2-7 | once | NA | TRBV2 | CASSAASGEQYF | TGTGCCAGCAGCGCCGCATCGGGCGAGCAGTACTTC
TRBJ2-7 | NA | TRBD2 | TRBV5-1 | CASSLDGGTQYF | TGCGCCAGCAGCTTGGACGGGGGGACGCAGTACTTC
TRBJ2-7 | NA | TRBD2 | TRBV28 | CASSLGGGSYEQYF | TGTGCCAGCAGTTTAGGGGGGGGATCCTACGAGCAGTACTTC
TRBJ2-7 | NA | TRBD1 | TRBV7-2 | CASSPRQGSYEQYF | TGTGCCAGCAGCCCCCGACAGGGGTCCTACGAGCAGTACTTC
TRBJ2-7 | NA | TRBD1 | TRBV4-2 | CASSQEIPGTGNSYEQYF | TGTGCCAGCAGCCAAGAAATCCCCGGGACAGGGAATTCCTACGAGCAGTACTTC